Each of the 5 T cell receptor beta chains below was sequenced from the same sample in a study of tissue T cells after allogeneic stem cell transplantation. Described time point: mouse harvest day 7 after allogeneic transplant. The graft held 10^6 splenic CD5+ T cells and 10^7 T-cell-depleted bone marrow cells. The method was immunoSEQ multiplex PCR; TCRdb's version includes in-frame clones alone and lacks a portion of them. Of around 7,500 clones detected, approximately 46% appear once; the ten largest clones hold about 4%. The sequencing sample was made of gut tissue. The origin of the receptors is a female BALB/c mouse given C57BL/6 T cells with graft-versus-host disease after an allogeneic hematopoietic cell transplant.

With regard to this clone: Gene names denote mouse genes. The CDR3 extends 1 residue past the end of the read, so its final part is completed from the germline J gene. This chain joins TRBV26 and TRBJ2-7; 7 bases map to TRBD2. The V gene's germline CDR1 is KGHPV and CDR2 FQNQEV (reference sequence). V dropped 0 bases and J dropped 7; count of bases not matched to a gene: 6. CDR3 length: 14 residues. This CDR3 is CASSLSNWGGEQYF. The part of the CDR3 DNA that was read is TGTGCCAGCAGTCTGTCAAACTGGGGAGGGGAACAGTAC.

To note about this clone: Gene and germline names: mouse. The read comes to an end 1 residue before the CDR3 does, leaving the germline J gene to fill in the end. V gene TRBV12-2 combines with J gene TRBJ2-1, with D possibly TRBD2 on 6 matching bases. Germline CDR1 and CDR2: SGHLS and HYDKME. This CDR3 has 14 residues. V lost 1 base and J lost 3, with 9 bases in between. The sequenced CDR3 bases are TGTGCCAGCTCTCTACTGGGAGGCTATGCTGAGCAGTTC. It is translated as CASSLLGGYAEQF. The whole CDR3 sequence is CASSLLGGYAEQFF.

Of note for this clone: Any gene name here is a mouse gene name. The CDR3 goes on 1 residue after the read ends, and that part is filled in from the germline J gene. This chain uses TRBV26 with TRBJ2-2; D perhaps matches TRBD1 (5 bases). The CDR3 has 14 amino acids. Trimming left V 3 bases short and J 3 bases short, with 8 bases between. CDR1 KGHPV and CDR2 FQNQEV come from the germline V gene (reference sequence). CDR3 amino acids: CASSLAGHTGQLYF. The CDR3 bases that were read are TGTGCCAGCAGTCTCGCAGGGCACACCGGGCAGCTCTAC.

Comments on this clone: Gene labels here are mouse ones. The read stops 1 residue short of the end of the CDR3; the missing end is completed from the germline J gene. The chain employs TRBV26 and TRBJ1-1; 7 nucleotides align to TRBD1. Losses at the gene ends were 5 bases for V and 2 bases for J; bases not matched to a gene: 5. CDR1 KGHPV and CDR2 FQNQEV come from the germline V gene (reference sequence). The CDR3 has 14 residues. The DNA read from the CDR3 is TGTGCCAGCAGTGTCGGGACAGTCAACACAGAAGTCTTC. Its protein product is CASSVGTVNTEVF. The whole CDR3 region reads CASSVGTVNTEVFF.

This clone occurred a few times. Gene labels here are mouse ones. The DNA read from the CDR3 is TGTGCCAGCAGGTCTACTGGGGCGAGCTCCTATGAACAGTAC. Protein product: CASRSTGASSYEQY. The whole CDR3 is CASRSTGASSYEQYF. V is TRBV3 and J is TRBJ2-7; the match to TRBD2 covers 7 bases. Read coverage stops 1 residue before the CDR3 terminus; the germline J gene supplies the remainder. Germline CDR1 and CDR2: SNHLY and FYNGKV (reference sequence). The V and J ends lost 6 bases and 0 bases, in that order; junction bases with no gene match: 8. The CDR3 length is 15 residues.